A selection of T cell receptor beta chains follows, all from one sample in a study of monozygotic twins with inflammatory bowel disease. Each CDR3 protein gets one entry in TCRdb, which reprocessed the 5' RACE reads and gives no DNA. Its table lists roughly 90,000 distinct CDR3 sequences. Input material: blood. These TCRs come from a human donor with ulcerative colitis or Crohn's disease, or a healthy co-twin of an affected twin (not recorded which). Both conserved end residues are part of each CDR3.

TRBV7-8,TRBJ2-3,CASSLGVTSTDTQYF
TRBV7-2,TRBJ1-4,CASSLAGTGNEKLFF
TRBV7-9,TRBJ1-2,CASSPQESYGYTF
TRBV19,TRBJ2-3,CASSSGTGTDTQYF
TRBV25-1,TRBJ1-1,CASSESYTEAFF
TRBV5-5,TRBJ2-2,CASSFTTASTGELFF
TRBV5-1,TRBJ2-7,CASSYRQDSYEQYF
TRBV7-8,TRBJ1-5,CASSLKSQGAINQPQHF
TRBV12-3/TRBV12-4,TRBJ2-5,CASSFRTGETQYF
TRBV19,TRBJ2-5,CASSNPLAGAGETQYF
TRBV12-3/TRBV12-4,TRBJ2-2,CASSSPPTRTLFF
TRBV5-1,TRBJ1-1,CASSLNRDRSAEAFF
TRBV5-8,TRBJ2-4,CASSSHGQAKNIQYF
TRBV5-1,TRBJ2-7,CASSLVPSGAYEQYF
TRBV12-5,TRBJ2-3,CASGPGANTQYF
TRBV5-1,TRBJ1-1,CASSLRSGNTEAFF
TRBV20-1,TRBJ2-1,CSASVRAILRSNEQFF
TRBV7-3,TRBJ2-3,CASSSDRTDTQYF
TRBV7-2,TRBJ1-6,CASSLTPGQGRLSPLHF
TRBV6-1,TRBJ2-5,CASSGRSRETQYF
TRBV7-8,TRBJ1-5,CASSSAINQPQHF
TRBV11-3,TRBJ2-1,CASSLGQGERTPYNEQFF
TRBV5-1,TRBJ2-3,CASSSRTALTDTQYF
TRBV7-2,TRBJ2-7,CASSPRQGYEQYF
TRBV2,TRBJ1-5,CASSEGPKGNQPQHF
TRBV10-3,TRBJ2-3,CAIKDTRNPSTDTQYF
TRBV27,TRBJ2-1,CASSSPSLADPAKF
TRBV20-1,TRBJ1-1,CSAKVSGRGYTEAFF
TRBV29-1,TRBJ1-1,CSGGRTGVNTEAFF